A selection of T cell receptor beta chains follows, all from one sample in a study of regulatory T cells in long-lasting Graves disease. TCRdb reprocessed the multiplex PCR reads with MiXCR, giving one entry per CDR3 protein. The sample shows hundreds of thousands of distinct CDR3 sequences, about 32% of them seen only once. The sequencing used peripheral blood mononuclear cells (PBMCs), collected when the disease was refractory, from a patient treated with antithyroid drugs. The receptors here all came from a female donor with Graves disease. CDR3s include the opening cysteine and the closing phenylalanine or tryptophan. The order of the fields is clone size, D gene, V gene, J gene, CDR3 protein, CDR3 DNA. A D gene is named only where the DNA matches it firmly. Part of the rows lack a size; the others show once, few, many or a class for expanded clones.

.	.	TRBV29-1	TRBJ2-7	CSVELNCESLLPEQYF	TGCAGCGTTGAACTCAACTGTGAGTCCCTCCTGCCCGAGCAGTACTTC
many	.	TRBV7-3	TRBJ1-2	CASSLGGVYTF	TGTGCCAGCAGCTTAGGAGGTGTCTACACCTTC
.	.	TRBV11-2	TRBJ2-5	CASSLDDRRRKNQETQYF	TGTGCCAGCAGCTTAGACGATAGACGGAGAAAAAACCAAGAGACCCAGTACTTC
.	.	TRBV20-1	TRBJ1-4	CSARSLRDGNEKLFF	TGCAGTGCTAGGTCGTTACGGGACGGAAATGAAAAACTGTTTTTT
.	.	TRBV19	TRBJ2-7	CASSTGYFDEQYF	TGTGCCAGTAGTACCGGGTACTTCGACGAGCAGTACTTC
many	.	TRBV2	TRBJ2-7	CASKTGKPYEQYF	TGTGCCAGCAAAACAGGGAAACCCTACGAGCAGTACTTC
many	.	TRBV2	TRBJ1-5	CASSEGRYQPQHF	TGTGCCAGCAGTGAAGGACGTTATCAGCCCCAGCATTTT
few	TRBD2	TRBV7-9	TRBJ2-7	CASSRSGSFEQYF	TGTGCCAGCAGTAGGAGCGGGAGCTTCGAGCAGTACTTC
.	.	TRBV5-1	TRBJ2-7	CASSFTTATSEQYF	TGCGCCAGCAGCTTTACGACAGCCACTTCAGAGCAGTACTTC
many	.	TRBV28	TRBJ1-1	CASSSFAGPF	TGTGCCAGCAGTTCCTTCGCCGGGCCATTT
few	.	TRBV24-1	TRBJ1-2	CATSDQATGFRGYTF	TGTGCCACCAGTGACCAAGCCACAGGGTTCAGGGGCTACACCTTC
.	.	TRBV11-2	TRBJ2-1	CASSHRTARTYNEQFF	TGTGCCAGCAGCCACCGGACAGCGAGAACTTACAATGAGCAGTTCTTC
.	.	TRBV7-9	TRBJ2-2	CASSLTGSQNTGELFF	TGTGCCAGCAGCTTAACAGGGAGTCAGAACACCGGGGAGCTGTTTTTT
.	.	TRBV7-3	TRBJ2-1	CASSFQKSSYNEQFF	TGTGCCAGCAGCTTCCAGAAGAGCTCCTACAATGAGCAGTTCTTC
.	.	TRBV7-9	TRBJ2-5	CASSLSPKETQYF	TGTGCCAGCAGCTTATCCCCCAAAGAGACCCAGTACTTC
many	.	TRBV27	TRBJ1-5	CASSLRQSHQPQHF	TGTGCCAGCAGTTTAAGACAGAGTCATCAGCCCCAGCATTTT
many	TRBD1	TRBV12-3/TRBV12-4	TRBJ2-2	CASSPSQGAGELFF	TGTGCCAGCAGTCCGTCCCAGGGGGCCGGGGAGCTGTTTTTT
.	TRBD1	TRBV6-2/TRBV6-3	TRBJ2-7	CASSPGQGLFYEQYF	TGTGCCAGCAGTCCCGGACAGGGGTTATTCTACGAGCAGTACTTC